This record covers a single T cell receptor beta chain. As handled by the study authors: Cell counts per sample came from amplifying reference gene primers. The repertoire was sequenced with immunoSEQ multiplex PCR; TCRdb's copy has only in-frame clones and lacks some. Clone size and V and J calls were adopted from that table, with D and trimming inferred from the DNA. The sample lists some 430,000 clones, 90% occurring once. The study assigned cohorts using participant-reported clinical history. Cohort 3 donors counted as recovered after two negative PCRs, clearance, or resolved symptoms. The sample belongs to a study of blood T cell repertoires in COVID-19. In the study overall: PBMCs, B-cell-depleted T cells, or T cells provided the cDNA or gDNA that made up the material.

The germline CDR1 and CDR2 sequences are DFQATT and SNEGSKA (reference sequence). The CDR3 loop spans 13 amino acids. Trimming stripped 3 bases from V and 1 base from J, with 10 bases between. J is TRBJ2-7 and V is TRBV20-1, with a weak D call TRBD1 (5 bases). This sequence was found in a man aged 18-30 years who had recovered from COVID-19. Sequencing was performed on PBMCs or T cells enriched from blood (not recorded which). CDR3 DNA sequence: TGCAGTGCTAGTGCAGGGTCATCCTACGAGCAGTACTTC. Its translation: CSASAGSSYEQYF.